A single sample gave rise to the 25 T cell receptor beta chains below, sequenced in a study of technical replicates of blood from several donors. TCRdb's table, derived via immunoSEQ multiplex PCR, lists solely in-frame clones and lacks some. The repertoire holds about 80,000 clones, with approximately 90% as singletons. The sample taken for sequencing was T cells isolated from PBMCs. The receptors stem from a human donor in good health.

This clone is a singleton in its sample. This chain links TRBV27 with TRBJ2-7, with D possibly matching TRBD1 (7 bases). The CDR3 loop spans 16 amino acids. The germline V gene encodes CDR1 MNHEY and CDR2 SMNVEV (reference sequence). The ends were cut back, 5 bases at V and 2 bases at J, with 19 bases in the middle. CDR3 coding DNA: TGTGCCAGCAGTCCCTCGGCGGGACAGATAACCTACGAGCAGTACTTC. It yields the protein CASSPSAGQITYEQYF.

The CDR3 bases are TGTGCCAGCTGTAGGGGACAGGGTATAGGCGAGCAGTACTTC. It encodes CASCRGQGIGEQYF. V usage is TRBV28 and J usage is TRBJ2-7, with 9 bases that match TRBD1. From germline, CDR1 is MDHEN and CDR2 SYDVKM. Trimming took 8 bases from V and 6 from J; bases not matched to a gene: 11. The CDR3 covers 14 residues.

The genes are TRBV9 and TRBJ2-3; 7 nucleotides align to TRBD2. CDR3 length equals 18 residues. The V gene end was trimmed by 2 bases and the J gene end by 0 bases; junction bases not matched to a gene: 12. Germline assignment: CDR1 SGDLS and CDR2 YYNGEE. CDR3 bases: TGTGCCAGCAGCGTCCGGGCCCGGGACTATATTAGCACAGATACGCAGTATTTT. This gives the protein CASSVRARDYISTDTQYF.

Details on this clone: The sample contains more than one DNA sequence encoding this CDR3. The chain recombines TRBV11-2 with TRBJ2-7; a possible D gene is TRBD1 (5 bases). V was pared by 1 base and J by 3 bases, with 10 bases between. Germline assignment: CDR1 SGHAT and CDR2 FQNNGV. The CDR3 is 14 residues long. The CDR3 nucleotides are TGTGCCAGCAGCTTAGGACCTCAGGGCTACGAGCAGTACTTC. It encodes CASSLGPQGYEQYF.

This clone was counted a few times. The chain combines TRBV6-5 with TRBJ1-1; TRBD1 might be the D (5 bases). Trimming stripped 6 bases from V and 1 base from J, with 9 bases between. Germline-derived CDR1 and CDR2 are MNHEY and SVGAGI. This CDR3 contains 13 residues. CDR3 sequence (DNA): TGTGCCAGCAGAAAGACAGAGAACACTGAAGCTTTCTTT. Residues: CASRKTENTEAFF.

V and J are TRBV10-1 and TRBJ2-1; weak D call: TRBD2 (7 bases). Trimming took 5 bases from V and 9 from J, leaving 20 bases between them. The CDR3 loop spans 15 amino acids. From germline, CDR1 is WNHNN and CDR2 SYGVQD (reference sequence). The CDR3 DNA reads TGCGCCAGCAGTCACGGCGGGAGTGGAGGGGGTGAGCAGTTCTTC. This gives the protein CASSHGGSGGGEQFF.

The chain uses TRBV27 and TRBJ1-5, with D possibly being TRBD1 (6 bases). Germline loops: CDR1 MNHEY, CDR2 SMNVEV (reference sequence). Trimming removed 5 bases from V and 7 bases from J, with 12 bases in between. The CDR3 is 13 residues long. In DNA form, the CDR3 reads TGTGCCAGCAGTGACACAGGGAGACAGCCCCAGCATTTT. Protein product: CASSDTGRQPQHF.

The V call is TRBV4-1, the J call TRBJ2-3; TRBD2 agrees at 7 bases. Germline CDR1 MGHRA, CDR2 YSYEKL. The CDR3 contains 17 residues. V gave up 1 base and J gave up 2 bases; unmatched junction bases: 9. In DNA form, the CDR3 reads TGCGCCAGCAGCCAAGCCGGTCTAGCGGTAATCACAGATACGCAGTATTTT. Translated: CASSQAGLAVITDTQYF.

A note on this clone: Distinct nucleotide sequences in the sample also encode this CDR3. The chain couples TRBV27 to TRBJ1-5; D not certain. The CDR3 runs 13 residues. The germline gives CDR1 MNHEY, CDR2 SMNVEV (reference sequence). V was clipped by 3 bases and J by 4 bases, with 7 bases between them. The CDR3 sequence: CASSFRGNQPQHF. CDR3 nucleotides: TGTGCCAGCAGTTTCCGGGGTAATCAGCCCCAGCATTTT.

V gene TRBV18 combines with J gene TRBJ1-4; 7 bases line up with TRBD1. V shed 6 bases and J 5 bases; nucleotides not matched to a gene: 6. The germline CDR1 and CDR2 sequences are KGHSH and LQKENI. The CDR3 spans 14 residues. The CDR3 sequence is CASSDREQNEKLFF. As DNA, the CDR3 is TGTGCCAGCTCCGACAGGGAACAAAATGAAAAACTGTTTTTT. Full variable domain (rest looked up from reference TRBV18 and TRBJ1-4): NAGVMQNPRHLVRRRGQEARLRCSPMKGHSHVYWYRQLPEEGLKFMVYLQKENIIDESGMPKERFSAEFPKEGPSILRIQQVVRGDSAAYFCASSDREQNEKLFFGSGTQLSVL.

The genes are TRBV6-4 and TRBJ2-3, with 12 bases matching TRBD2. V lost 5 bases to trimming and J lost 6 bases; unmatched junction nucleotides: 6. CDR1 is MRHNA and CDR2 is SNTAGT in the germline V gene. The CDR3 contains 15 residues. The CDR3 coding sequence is TGTGCCAGCAGTATCTGGACTAGCGGGAATGATACGCAGTATTTT. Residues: CASSIWTSGNDTQYF.

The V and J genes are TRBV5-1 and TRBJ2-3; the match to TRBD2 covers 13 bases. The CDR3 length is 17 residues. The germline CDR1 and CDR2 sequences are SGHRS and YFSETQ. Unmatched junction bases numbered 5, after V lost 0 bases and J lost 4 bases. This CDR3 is CASSLGLAGGIPDTQYF. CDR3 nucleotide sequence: TGCGCCAGCAGCTTGGGACTAGCGGGAGGTATTCCAGATACGCAGTATTTT.

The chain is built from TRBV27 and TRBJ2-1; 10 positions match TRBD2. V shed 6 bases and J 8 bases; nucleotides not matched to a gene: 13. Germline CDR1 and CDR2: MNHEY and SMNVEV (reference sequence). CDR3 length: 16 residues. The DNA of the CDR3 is TGTGCCAGCAGCCACCTAGTAGAGCGGGAGGGAGATGAGCAGTTCTTC. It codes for CASSHLVEREGDEQFF.

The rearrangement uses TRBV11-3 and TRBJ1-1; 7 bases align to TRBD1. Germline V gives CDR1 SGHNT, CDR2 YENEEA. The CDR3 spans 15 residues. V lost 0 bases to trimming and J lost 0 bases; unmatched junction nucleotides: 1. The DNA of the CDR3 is TGTGCCAGCAGCTTAGAGGGACAGATGAACACTGAAGCTTTCTTT. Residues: CASSLEGQMNTEAFF.

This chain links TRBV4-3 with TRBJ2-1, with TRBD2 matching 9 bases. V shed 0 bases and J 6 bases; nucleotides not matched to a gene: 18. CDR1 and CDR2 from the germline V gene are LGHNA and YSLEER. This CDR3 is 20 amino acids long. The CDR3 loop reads CASSQEVGSGRLDDGNEQFF. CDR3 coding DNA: TGCGCCAGCAGCCAAGAAGTTGGTAGCGGGAGATTAGACGATGGCAATGAGCAGTTCTTC.

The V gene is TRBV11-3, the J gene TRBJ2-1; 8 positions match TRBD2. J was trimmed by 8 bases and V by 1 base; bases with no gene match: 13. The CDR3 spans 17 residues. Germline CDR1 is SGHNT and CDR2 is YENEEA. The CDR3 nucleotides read TGTGCCAGCAGCTTAGGGGGTTCCTGGACTAGCTTCGATGAGCAGTTCTTC. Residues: CASSLGGSWTSFDEQFF.

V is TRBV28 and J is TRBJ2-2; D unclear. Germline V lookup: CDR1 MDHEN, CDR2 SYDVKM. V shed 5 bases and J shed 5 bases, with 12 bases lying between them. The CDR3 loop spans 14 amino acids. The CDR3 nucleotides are TGTGCCAGCAGTCCGAGATTTCGTACCGGGGAGCTGTTTTTT. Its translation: CASSPRFRTGELFF.

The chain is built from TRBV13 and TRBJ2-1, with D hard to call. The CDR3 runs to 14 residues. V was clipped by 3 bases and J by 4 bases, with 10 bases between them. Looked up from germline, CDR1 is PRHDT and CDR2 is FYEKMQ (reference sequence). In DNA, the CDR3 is TGTGCCAGCAGCTTCTTGGCAGGATACAATGAGCAGTTCTTC. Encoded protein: CASSFLAGYNEQFF.

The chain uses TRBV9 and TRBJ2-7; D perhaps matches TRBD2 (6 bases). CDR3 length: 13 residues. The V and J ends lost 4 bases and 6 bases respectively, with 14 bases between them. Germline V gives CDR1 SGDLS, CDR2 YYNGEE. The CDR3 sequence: CASSITSYGEQYF. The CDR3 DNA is TGTGCCAGCAGCATCACTAGCTACGGCGAGCAGTACTTC.

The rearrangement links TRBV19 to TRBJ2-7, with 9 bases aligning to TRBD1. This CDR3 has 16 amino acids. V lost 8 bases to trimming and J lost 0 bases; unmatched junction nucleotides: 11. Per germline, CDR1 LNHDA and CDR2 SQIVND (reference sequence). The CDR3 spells CASANPGQGSSYEQYF. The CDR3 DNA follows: TGTGCCAGTGCGAACCCGGGACAGGGAAGCTCCTACGAGCAGTACTTC.

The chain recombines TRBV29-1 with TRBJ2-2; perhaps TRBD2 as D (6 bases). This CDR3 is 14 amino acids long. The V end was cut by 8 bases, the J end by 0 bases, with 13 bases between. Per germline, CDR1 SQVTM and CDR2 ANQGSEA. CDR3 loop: CSSSGGSNTGELFF. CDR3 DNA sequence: TGCAGCTCCAGTGGGGGGTCGAACACCGGGGAGCTGTTTTTT.

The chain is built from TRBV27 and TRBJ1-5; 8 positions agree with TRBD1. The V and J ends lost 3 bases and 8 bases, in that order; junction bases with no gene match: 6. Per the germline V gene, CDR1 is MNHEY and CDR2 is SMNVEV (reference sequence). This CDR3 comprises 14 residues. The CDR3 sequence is CASSLTGEMEPQHF. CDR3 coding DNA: TGTGCCAGCAGTTTGACAGGGGAAATGGAGCCCCAGCATTTT.

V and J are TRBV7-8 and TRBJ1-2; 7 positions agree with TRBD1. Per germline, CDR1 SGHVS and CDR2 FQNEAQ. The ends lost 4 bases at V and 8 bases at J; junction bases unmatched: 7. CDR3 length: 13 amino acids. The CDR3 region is CASSSRRGQGYTF. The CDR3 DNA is TGTGCCAGCAGCTCCAGGAGGGGGCAAGGCTACACCTTC.

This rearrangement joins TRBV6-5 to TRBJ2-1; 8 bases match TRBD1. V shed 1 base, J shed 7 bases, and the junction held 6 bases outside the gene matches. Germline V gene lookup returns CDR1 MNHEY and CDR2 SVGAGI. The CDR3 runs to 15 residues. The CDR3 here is CASSYLRTGKNEQFF. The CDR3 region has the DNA TGTGCCAGCAGTTACTTAAGGACAGGGAAGAATGAGCAGTTCTTC.

CDR3 coding DNA: TGTGCCTGGAGTTTAGGGGTGGGCAATCAGCCCCAGCATTTT. Translating it yields CAWSLGVGNQPQHF. This chain connects TRBV30 to TRBJ1-5; possibly TRBD1 for D (5 bases). CDR3 length: 14 residues. V was shortened by 2 bases and J by 2 bases, with 10 bases between the two germline ends. Germline V lookup: CDR1 GTSNPN, CDR2 SVGIG (reference sequence).